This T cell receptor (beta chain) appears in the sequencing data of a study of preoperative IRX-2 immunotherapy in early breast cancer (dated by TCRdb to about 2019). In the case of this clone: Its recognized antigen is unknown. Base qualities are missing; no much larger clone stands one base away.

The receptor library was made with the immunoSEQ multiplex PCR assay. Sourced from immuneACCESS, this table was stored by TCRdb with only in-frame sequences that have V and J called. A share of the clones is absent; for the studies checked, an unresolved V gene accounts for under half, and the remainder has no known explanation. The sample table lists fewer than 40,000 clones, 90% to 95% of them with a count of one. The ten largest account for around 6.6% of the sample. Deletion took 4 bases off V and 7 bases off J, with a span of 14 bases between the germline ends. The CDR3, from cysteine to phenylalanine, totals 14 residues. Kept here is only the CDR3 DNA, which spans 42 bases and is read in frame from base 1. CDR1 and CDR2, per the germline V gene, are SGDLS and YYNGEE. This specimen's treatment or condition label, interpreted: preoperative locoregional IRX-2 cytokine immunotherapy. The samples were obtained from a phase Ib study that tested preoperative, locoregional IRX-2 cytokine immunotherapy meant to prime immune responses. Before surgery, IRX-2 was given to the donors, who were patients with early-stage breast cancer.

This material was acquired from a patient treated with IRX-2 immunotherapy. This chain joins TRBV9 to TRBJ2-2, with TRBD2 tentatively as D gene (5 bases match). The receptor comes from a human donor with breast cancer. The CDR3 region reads CASSPDEGRGELFF. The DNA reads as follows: TGTGCCAGCAGCCCAGACGAGGGCCGCGGGGAGCTGTTTTTT.